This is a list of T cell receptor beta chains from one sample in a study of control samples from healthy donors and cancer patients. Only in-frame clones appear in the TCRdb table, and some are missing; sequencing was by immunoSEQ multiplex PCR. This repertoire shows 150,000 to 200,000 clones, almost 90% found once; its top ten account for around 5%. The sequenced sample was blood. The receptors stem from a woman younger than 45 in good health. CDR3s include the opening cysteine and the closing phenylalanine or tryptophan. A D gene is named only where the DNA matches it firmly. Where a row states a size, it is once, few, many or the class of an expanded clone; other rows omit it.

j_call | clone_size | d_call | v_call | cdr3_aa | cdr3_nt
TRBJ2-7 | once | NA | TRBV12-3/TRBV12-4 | CASSLQGREQYF | TGTGCCAGCAGTTTGCAGGGGCGCGAGCAGTACTTC
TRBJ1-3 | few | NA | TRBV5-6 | CASSFSDLGSGNTIYF | TGTGCCAGCAGCTTCTCGGATTTGGGCTCTGGAAACACCATATATTTT
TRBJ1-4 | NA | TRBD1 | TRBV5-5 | CASSLQGANEKLFF | TGTGCCAGCAGCTTACAGGGGGCTAATGAAAAACTGTTTTTT
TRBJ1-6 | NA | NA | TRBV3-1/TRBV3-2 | CASSQGHFGSSPLHF | TGTGCCAGCAGCCAAGGACATTTCGGAAGTTCACCCCTCCACTTT
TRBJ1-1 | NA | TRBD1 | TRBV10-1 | CASSAGQYTEAFF | TGCGCCAGCAGTGCGGGACAGTACACTGAAGCTTTCTTT
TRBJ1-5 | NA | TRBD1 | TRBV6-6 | CASSFGQDNQPQHF | TGTGCCAGCAGCTTTGGACAGGACAATCAGCCCCAGCATTTT
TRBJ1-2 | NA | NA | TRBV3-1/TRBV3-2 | CASSQDGGPYGYTF | TGTGCCAGCAGCCAAGACGGGGGCCCCTATGGCTACACCTTC
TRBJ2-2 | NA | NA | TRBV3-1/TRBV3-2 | CASSRNSGAANTGELFF | TGTGCCAGCAGCCGGAATAGCGGAGCAGCGAACACCGGGGAGCTGTTTTTT
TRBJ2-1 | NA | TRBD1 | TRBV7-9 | CASSVAGGGSYNEQFF | TGTGCCAGCAGCGTCGCAGGGGGTGGATCCTACAATGAGCAGTTCTTC
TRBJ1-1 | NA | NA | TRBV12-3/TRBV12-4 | CASSSGIWEAFF | TGTGCCAGCAGTTCAGGGATATGGGAAGCTTTCTTT
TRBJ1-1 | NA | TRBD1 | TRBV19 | CASSYRQGGRSTEAFF | TGTGCCAGTAGTTACCGACAGGGAGGGAGAAGCACTGAAGCTTTCTTT
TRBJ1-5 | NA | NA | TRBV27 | CASSPSWDDNQPQHF | TGTGCCAGCAGCCCTTCTTGGGATGACAATCAGCCCCAGCATTTT
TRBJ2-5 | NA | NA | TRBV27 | CASSSPFEGGGRKTQYF | TGTGCCAGCAGTTCCCCGTTTGAGGGTGGAGGAAGAAAGACCCAGTACTTC
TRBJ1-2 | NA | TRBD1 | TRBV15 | CATSQTGVVYGYTF | TGTGCCACCAGCCAAACAGGGGTCGTCTATGGCTACACCTTC
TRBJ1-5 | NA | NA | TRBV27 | CASSLLRQDTPQHF | TGTGCCAGCAGTTTATTGAGACAGGATACGCCCCAGCATTTT
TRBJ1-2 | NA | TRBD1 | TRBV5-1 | CASTGTGIYGYTF | TGCGCCAGCACCGGGACAGGGATCTATGGCTACACCTTC
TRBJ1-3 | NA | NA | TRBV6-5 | CASRRTNGNTIYF | TGTGCCAGCAGAAGGACAAACGGAAACACCATATATTTT
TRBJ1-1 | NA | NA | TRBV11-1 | CASSLERGAVALF | TGTGCCAGCAGCTTAGAAAGGGGGGCGGTGGCTCTCTTT
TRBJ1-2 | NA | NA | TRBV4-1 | CASSHVSGGLVGYTF | TGCGCCAGCAGCCACGTCTCGGGGGGGTTGGTTGGCTACACCTTC
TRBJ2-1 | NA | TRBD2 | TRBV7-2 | CASSFSGLYNEQFF | TGTGCCAGCAGCTTTAGCGGGTTATACAATGAGCAGTTCTTC
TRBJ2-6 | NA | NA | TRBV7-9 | CASSLSGRLSSGANVLTF | TGTGCCAGCAGCTTATCGGGCAGGCTAAGCTCTGGGGCCAACGTCCTGACTTTC
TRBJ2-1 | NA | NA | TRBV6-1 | CASSERGRQLYNEQFF | TGTGCCAGCAGTGAAAGAGGGCGGCAACTCTACAATGAGCAGTTCTTC
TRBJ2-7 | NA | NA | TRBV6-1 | CASSDQHSYEQYF | TGTGCCAGCAGTGATCAGCATTCCTACGAGCAGTACTTC
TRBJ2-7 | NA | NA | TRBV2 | CASSERWYEQYF | TGTGCCAGCAGTGAGAGGTGGTACGAGCAGTACTTC
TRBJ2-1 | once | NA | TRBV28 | CASAEKRFYNEQFF | TGTGCCAGCGCGGAAAAGCGGTTCTACAATGAGCAGTTCTTC
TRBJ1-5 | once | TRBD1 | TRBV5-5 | CASSLGQGGQPQHF | TGTGCCAGCAGCTTGGGACAGGGAGGTCAGCCCCAGCATTTT
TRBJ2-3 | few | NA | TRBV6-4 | CASSAEYTDTQYF | TGTGCCAGCAGTGCGGAGTACACAGATACGCAGTATTTT
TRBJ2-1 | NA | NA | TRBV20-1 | CSASRDVGRQFF | TGCAGTGCTAGTAGGGATGTAGGGAGGCAGTTCTTC
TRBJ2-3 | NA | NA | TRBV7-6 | CASSLVGRGDTQYF | TGTGCCAGCAGCTTGGTAGGGCGTGGAGATACGCAGTATTTT
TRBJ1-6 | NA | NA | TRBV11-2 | CASSLFPVPNSPLHF | TGTGCCAGCAGCTTATTTCCAGTCCCTAATTCACCCCTCCACTTT
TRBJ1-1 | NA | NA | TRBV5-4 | CASSLDFQNTEAFF | TGTGCCAGCAGCTTGGATTTCCAGAACACTGAAGCTTTCTTT
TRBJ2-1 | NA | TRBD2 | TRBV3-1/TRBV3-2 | CASQLAGVEQFF | TGTGCCAGCCAACTAGCGGGCGTGGAGCAGTTCTTC
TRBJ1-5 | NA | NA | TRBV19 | CASTPGPVYSNQPQHF | TGTGCCAGTACCCCGGGGCCAGTTTATAGCAATCAGCCCCAGCATTTT
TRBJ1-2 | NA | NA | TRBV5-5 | CASSLDTTGWGAYGYTF | TGTGCCAGCAGCTTGGACACCACAGGGTGGGGGGCTTATGGCTACACCTTC
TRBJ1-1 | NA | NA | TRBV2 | CASTGGYLAEAFF | TGTGCCAGCACCGGGGGGTACCTCGCTGAAGCTTTCTTT
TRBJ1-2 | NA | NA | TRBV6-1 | CASSEREGLGYTF | TGTGCCAGCAGTGAGAGGGAAGGACTTGGCTACACCTTC
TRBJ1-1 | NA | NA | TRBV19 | CASSIGDNTEAFF | TGTGCCAGTAGTATAGGGGACAACACTGAAGCTTTCTTT
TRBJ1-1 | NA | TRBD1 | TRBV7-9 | CASSARGQEEAFF | TGTGCCAGCAGCGCTCGTGGACAGGAAGAAGCTTTCTTT
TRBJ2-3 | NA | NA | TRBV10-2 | CASPQEVLPDTQYF | TGCGCCAGCCCTCAAGAGGTCCTCCCAGATACGCAGTATTTT
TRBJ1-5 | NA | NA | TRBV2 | CASSETLYSNQPQHF | TGTGCCAGCAGTGAAACACTTTATAGCAATCAGCCCCAGCATTTT
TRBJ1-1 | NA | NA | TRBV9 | CASSVGGQATEAFF | TGTGCCAGCAGCGTAGGGGGGCAGGCCACTGAAGCTTTCTTT